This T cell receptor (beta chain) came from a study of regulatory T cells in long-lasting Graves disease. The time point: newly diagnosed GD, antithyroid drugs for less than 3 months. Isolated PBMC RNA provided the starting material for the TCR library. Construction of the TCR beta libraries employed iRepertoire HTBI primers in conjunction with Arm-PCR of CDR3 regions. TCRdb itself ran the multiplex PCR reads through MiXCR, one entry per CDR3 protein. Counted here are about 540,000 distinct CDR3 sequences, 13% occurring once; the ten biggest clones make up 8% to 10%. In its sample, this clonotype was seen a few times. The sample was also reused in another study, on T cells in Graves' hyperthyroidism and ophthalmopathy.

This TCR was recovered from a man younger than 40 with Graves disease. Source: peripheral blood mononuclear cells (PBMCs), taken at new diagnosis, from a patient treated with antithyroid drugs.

Here the CDR3 DNA reads TGTGCCAGCAGCCCCCGTAGGGACGGGGAATTCGGCATTCAGTACTTC. Its protein product is CASSPRRDGEFGIQYF. V usage is TRBV16 and J usage is TRBJ2-4; D may match TRBD1 or TRBD2 (5 bases each). V was clipped by 4 bases and J by 9 bases, with 22 bases between them. The CDR3 loop spans 16 amino acids. Germline-derived CDR1 and CDR2 are KGHSY and FQNENV. The whole variable domain, filled in from reference TRBV16 and TRBJ2-4, reads GEEVAQTPKHLVRGEGQKAKLYCAPIKGHSYVFWYQQVLKNEFKFLISFQNENVFDETGMPKERFSAKCLPNSPCSLEIQATKLEDSAVYFCASSPRRDGEFGIQYFGAGTRLSVL.